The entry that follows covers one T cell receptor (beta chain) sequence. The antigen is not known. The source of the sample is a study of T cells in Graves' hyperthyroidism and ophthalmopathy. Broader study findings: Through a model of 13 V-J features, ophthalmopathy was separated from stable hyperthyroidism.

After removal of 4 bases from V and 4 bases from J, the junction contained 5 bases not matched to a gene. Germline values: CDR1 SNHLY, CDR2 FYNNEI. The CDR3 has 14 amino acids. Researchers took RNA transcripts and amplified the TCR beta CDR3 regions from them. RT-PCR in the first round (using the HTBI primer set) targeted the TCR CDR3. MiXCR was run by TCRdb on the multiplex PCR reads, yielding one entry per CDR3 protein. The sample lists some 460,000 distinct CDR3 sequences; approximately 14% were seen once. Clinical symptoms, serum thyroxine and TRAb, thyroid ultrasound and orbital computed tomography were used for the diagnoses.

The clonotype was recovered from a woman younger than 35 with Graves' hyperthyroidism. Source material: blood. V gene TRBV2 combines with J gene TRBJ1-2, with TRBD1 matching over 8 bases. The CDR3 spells CASSVGTGPYGYTF. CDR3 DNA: TGTGCCAGCAGTGTCGGGACAGGCCCCTATGGCTACACCTTC.